The 9 T cell receptor beta chains below were found in one sample sequenced in a study of blood T cell repertoires in COVID-19. Sequencing was performed with immunoSEQ multiplex PCR; in TCRdb, only in-frame clones are kept and a portion is missing. The repertoire holds about 300,000 clones, roughly 82% seen once, with around 1.7% in the top ten. Sequencing was performed on peripheral blood. All receptors come from a woman aged 45-60 years with acute or convalescent COVID-19.

The CDR3 sequence is CASSLWGSGSETQYF. DNA for the CDR3: TGCGCCAGCAGCTTGTGGGGTAGCGGGAGTGAGACCCAGTACTTC. The rearrangement joins TRBV5-1 to TRBJ2-5, with 9 bases that match TRBD2. Per the germline V gene, CDR1 is SGHRS and CDR2 is YFSETQ. The CDR3 has 15 amino acids. With V trimmed by 1 base and J by 5 bases, 6 bases remained unmatched.

This chain connects TRBV28 to TRBJ2-3; tentative D call: TRBD2 (6 bases). There are 19 residues in the CDR3. V lost 6 bases and J lost 1, with 26 bases in between. Germline-derived CDR1 and CDR2 are MDHEN and SYDVKM. CDR3 protein: CASSPAGTGSLGGTDTQYF. The CDR3 bases are TGTGCCAGCAGCCCCGCGGGGACGGGGTCACTAGGAGGCACAGATACGCAGTATTTT.

This clone turned up a few times. The CDR3 region is CASSLEGAQFYGYTF. The CDR3 bases are TGTGCCAGCAGTTTAGAGGGGGCGCAATTCTATGGCTACACCTTC. The chain employs TRBV28 and TRBJ1-2, with 7 bases identical to TRBD1. V lost 2 bases and J lost 4; bases outside the gene matches: 7. The germline V gene has CDR1 MDHEN and CDR2 SYDVKM. The length of the CDR3 is 15 residues.

J is TRBJ2-6 and V is TRBV3-1 (or the pseudogene TRBV3-2); D is perhaps TRBD1 (5 bases). CDR3 length equals 15 residues. V shed 10 bases and J shed 0 bases, with 13 bases lying between them. Germline V gives CDR1 LGHDT, CDR2 YNNKEL (reference sequence). CDR3 in amino acids: CATLDRPSGANVLTF. DNA for the CDR3: TGTGCCACCCTAGACAGACCCTCTGGGGCCAACGTCCTGACTTTC.

This chain links TRBV4-2 with TRBJ2-3; 7 bases match TRBD2. CDR1 and CDR2 (germline): LGHNA, YNFKEQ. J gave up 3 bases and V 3 bases, and 9 bases lay outside the gene matches. The CDR3 loop spans 16 amino acids. Here the CDR3 DNA reads TGTGCCAGCAGCCAGGGAGGCCTAGCGGAAACAGATACGCAGTATTTT. Protein product: CASSQGGLAETDTQYF.

This rearrangement joins TRBV29-1 to TRBJ2-7, with TRBD2 identical over 11 bases. The CDR3 runs 14 residues. The V and J ends lost 4 bases and 0 bases, in that order; junction bases with no gene match: 2. Germline-derived CDR1 and CDR2 are SQVTM and ANQGSEA. The chain's CDR3 is CSVGTSGHSYEQYF. The CDR3 DNA reads TGCAGCGTTGGGACTAGCGGGCACTCCTACGAGCAGTACTTC.

The V and J genes are TRBV28 and TRBJ1-3; D gene ambiguous. The germline gives CDR1 MDHEN, CDR2 SYDVKM. Trimming cost V 7 bases and J 3 bases, with 10 bases left between them. CDR3 length: 13 residues. This CDR3 reads CASTEGNGNTIYF. The CDR3 nucleotides read TGTGCCAGCACCGAGGGAAATGGAAACACCATATATTTT.

The V and J genes are TRBV7-9 and TRBJ2-7; possible D gene TRBD2, 6 bases. CDR1 SEHNR and CDR2 FQNEAQ come from the germline V gene (reference sequence). The germline V and J ends were trimmed by 1 base and 6 bases, with 16 bases remaining between them. The CDR3 totals 15 residues. The CDR3 protein is CASSLEEGISREQYF. Written as DNA, the CDR3 is TGTGCCAGCAGCTTAGAGGAGGGGATCTCGCGCGAGCAGTACTTC.

The rearrangement joins TRBV7-9 to TRBJ2-1; 9 bases align to TRBD1. The CDR3 length is 14 residues. Trimming removed 4 bases from V and 8 bases from J; junction bases left unmatched: 6. CDR1 SEHNR and CDR2 FQNEAQ come from the germline V gene (reference sequence). CDR3 nucleotide sequence: TGTGCCAGCAGCTGGTCACAGGGGGCGCATGAGCAGTTCTTC. The encoded protein is CASSWSQGAHEQFF.